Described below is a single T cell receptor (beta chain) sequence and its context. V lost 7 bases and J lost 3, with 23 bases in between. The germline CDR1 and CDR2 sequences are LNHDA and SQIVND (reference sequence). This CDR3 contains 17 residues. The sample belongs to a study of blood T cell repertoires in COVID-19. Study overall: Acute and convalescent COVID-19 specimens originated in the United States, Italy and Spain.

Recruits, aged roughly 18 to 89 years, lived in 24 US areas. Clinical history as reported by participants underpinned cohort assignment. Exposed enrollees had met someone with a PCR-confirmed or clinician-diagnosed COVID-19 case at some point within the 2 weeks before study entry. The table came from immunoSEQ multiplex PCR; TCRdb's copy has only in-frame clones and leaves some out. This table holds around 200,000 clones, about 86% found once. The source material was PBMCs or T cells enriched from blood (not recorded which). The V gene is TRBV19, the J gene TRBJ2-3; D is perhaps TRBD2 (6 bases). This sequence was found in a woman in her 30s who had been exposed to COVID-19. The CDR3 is CASIDTGRGRWTDTQYF. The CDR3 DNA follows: TGTGCCAGTATCGACACGGGGCGGGGCCGATGGACAGATACGCAGTATTTT.